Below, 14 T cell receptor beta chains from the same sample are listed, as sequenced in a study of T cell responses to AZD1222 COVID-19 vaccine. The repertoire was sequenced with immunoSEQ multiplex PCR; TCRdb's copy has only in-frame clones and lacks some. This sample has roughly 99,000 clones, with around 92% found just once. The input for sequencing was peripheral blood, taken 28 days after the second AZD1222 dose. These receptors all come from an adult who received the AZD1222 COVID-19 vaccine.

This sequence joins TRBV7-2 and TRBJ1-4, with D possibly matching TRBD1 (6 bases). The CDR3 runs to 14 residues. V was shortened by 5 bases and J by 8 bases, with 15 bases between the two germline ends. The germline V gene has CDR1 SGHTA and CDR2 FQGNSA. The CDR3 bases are TGTGCCAGCAGCCCGGCGGGGGGCCGGGAAAAACTGTTTTTT. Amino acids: CASSPAGGREKLFF.

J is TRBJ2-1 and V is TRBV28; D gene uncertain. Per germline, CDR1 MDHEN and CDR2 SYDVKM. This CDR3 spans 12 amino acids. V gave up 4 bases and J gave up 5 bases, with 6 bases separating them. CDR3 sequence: CASSYLNNEQFF. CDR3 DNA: TGTGCCAGCAGTTATTTAAACAATGAGCAGTTCTTC. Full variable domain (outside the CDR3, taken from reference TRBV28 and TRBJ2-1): DVKVTQSSRYLVKRTGEKVFLECVQDMDHENMFWYRQDPGLGLRLIYFSYDVKMKEKGDIPEGYSVSREKKERFSLILESASTNQTSMYLCASSYLNNEQFFGPGTRLTVL.

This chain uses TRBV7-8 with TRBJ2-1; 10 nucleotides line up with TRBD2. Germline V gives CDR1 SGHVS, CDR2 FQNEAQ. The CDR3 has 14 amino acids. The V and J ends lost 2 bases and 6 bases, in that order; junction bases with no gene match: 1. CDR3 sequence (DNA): TGTGCCAGCAGCTTACTAGCGGGAGTCAATGAGCAGTTCTTC. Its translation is CASSLLAGVNEQFF. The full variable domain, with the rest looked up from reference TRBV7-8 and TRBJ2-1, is GAGVSQSPRYKVAKRGQDVALRCDPISGHVSLFWYQQALGQGPEFLTYFQNEAQLDKSGLPSDRFFAERPEGSVSTLKIQRTQQEDSAVYLCASSLLAGVNEQFFGPGTRLTVL.

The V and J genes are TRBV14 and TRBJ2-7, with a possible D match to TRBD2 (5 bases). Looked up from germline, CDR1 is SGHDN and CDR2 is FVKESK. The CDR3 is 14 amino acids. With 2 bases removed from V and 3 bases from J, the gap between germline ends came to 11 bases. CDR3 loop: CASSQWGRDYEQYF. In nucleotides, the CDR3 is TGTGCCAGCAGCCAATGGGGTCGGGACTACGAGCAGTACTTC.

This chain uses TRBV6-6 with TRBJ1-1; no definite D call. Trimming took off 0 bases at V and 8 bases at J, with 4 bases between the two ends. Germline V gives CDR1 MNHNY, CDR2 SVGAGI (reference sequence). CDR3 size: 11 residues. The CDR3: CASSYSLEAFF. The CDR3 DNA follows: TGTGCCAGCAGTTACTCTTTGGAAGCTTTCTTT.

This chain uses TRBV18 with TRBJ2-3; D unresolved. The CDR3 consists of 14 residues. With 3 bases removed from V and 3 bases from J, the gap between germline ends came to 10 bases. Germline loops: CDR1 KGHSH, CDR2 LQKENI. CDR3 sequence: CASSPKMGTDTQYF. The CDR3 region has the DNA TGTGCCAGCTCACCTAAGATGGGGACAGATACGCAGTATTTT. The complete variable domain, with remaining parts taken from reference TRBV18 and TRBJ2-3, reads NAGVMQNPRHLVRRRGQEARLRCSPMKGHSHVYWYRQLPEEGLKFMVYLQKENIIDESGMPKERFSAEFPKEGPSILRIQQVVRGDSAAYFCASSPKMGTDTQYFGPGTRLTVL.

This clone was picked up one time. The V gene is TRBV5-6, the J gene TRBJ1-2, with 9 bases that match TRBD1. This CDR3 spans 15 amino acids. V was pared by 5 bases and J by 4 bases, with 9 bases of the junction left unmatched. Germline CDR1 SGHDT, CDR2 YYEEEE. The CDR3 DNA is TGTGCCAGCAGGAAAGGGACAGGGAGGGTCTATGGCTACACCTTC. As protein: CASRKGTGRVYGYTF.

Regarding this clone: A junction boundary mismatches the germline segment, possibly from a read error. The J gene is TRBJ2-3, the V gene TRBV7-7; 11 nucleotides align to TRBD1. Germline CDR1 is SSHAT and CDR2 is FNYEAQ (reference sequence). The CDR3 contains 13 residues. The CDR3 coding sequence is TGTGCTAGCAGCTTATCGGGACAGGGGGACCAGTATTTT. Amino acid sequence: CASSLSGQGDQYF.

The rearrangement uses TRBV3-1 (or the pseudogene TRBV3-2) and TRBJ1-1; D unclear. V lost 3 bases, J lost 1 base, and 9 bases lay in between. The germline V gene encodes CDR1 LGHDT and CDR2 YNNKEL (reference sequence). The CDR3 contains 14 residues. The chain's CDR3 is CASSQVNRNTEAFF. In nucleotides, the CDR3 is TGTGCCAGCAGCCAGGTGAACAGGAACACTGAAGCTTTCTTT.

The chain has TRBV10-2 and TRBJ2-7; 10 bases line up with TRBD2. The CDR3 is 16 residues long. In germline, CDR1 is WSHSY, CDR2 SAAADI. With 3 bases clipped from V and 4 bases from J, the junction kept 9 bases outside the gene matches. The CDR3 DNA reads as TGCGCCAGCAGTGACTATCAGCGGGAGGGCCTATACGAGCAGTACTTC. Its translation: CASSDYQREGLYEQYF.

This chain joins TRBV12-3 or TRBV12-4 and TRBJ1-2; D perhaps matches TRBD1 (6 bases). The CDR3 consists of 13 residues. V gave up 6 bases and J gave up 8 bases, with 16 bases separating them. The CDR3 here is CASSPGGASGYTF. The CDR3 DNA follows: TGTGCCAGCAGCCCCGGGGGGGCTTCGGGCTACACCTTC.

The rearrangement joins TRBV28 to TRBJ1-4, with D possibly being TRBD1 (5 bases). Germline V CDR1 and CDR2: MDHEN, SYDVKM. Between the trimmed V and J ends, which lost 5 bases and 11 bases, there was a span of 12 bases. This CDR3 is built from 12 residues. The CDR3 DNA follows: TGTGCCAGCAGTCCCCACAGGCGGAAACTGTTTTTT. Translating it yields CASSPHRRKLFF.

CDR3 amino acids: CASSAQLGGETQYF. The CDR3 DNA follows: TGTGCCAGCAGTGCCCAACTGGGTGGCGAGACCCAGTACTTC. This chain links TRBV2 with TRBJ2-5; D is unresolved. CDR3 size: 14 residues. With 4 bases removed from V and 5 bases from J, the gap between germline ends came to 14 bases. The germline V gene has CDR1 SNHLY and CDR2 FYNNEI.

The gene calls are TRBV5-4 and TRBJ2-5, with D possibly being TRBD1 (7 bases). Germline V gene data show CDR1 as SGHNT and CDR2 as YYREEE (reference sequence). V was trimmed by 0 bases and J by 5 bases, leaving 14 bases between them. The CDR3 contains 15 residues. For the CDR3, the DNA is TGTGCCAGCAGCTTGGGCGGGACAGCTCCGGAGACCCAGTACTTC. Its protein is CASSLGGTAPETQYF.